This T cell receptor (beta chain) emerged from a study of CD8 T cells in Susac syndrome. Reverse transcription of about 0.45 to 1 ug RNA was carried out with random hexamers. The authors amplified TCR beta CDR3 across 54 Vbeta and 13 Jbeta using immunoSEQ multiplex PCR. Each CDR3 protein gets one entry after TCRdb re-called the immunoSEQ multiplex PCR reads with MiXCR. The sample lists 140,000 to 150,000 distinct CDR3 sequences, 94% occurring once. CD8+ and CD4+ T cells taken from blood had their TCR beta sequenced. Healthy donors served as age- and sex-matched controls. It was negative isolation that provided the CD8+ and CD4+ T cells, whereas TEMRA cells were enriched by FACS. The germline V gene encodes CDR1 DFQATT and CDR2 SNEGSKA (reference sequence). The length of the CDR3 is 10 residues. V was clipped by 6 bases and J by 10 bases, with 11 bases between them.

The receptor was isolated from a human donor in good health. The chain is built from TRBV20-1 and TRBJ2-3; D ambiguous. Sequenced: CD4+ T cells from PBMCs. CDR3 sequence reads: CSAETTSQYF. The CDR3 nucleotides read TGCAGTGCGGAGACCACTTCGCAGTATTTT.